This is a list of T cell receptor beta chains from one sample in a study of early T cells in non-severe SARS-CoV-2 infection. One entry per CDR3 protein results from TCRdb running MiXCR on the 5' RACE reads. The repertoire holds 85,000 to 100,000 distinct CDR3 sequences, with approximately 9.9% as singletons. The material sequenced was whole blood, taken at baseline. The source is an adult who was a healthcare worker with PCR-confirmed SARS-CoV-2 infection or an uninfected control (not recorded which). Both conserved end residues are part of each CDR3.

v_call: TRBV25-1
cdr3_aa: CASSGTGGVSPLHF

v_call: TRBV18
cdr3_aa: CASSDGRGYGYTF

v_call: TRBV7-2
cdr3_aa: CASSQQGLFGSPLHF

v_call: TRBV30
cdr3_aa: CAWSVSQFNEQFF

v_call: TRBV20-1
cdr3_aa: CSAPGDSYEQYF

v_call: TRBV3-1
cdr3_aa: CASSLGQGLRAGYTF

v_call: TRBV10-1
cdr3_aa: CASSLHPGDTGELFF

v_call: TRBV2
cdr3_aa: CASSEEVGGEAFF

v_call: TRBV6-5
cdr3_aa: CASARGLNSPLHF

v_call: TRBV9
cdr3_aa: CASSASTGNGTEAFF

v_call: TRBV29-1
cdr3_aa: CSVEEGTGELFF

v_call: TRBV27
cdr3_aa: CASSLSPQGAHEQFF

v_call: TRBV5-5
cdr3_aa: CASSFMSEAFF

v_call: TRBV5-1
cdr3_aa: CASSFNSHSGNTIYF

v_call: TRBV6-2/TRBV6-3
cdr3_aa: CASRHLSDRVYYGYTF

v_call: TRBV28
cdr3_aa: CASSPRYEQYF

v_call: TRBV7-9
cdr3_aa: CASRDDRDYNEKLFF

v_call: TRBV3-1
cdr3_aa: CASSQGSGTGFSPLHF

v_call: TRBV20-1
cdr3_aa: CSARDRRRTGGHEQYF

v_call: TRBV29-1
cdr3_aa: CSVAGTGSDTQYF

v_call: TRBV3-2
cdr3_aa: CAILRGSSGKSSYNEQFF

v_call: TRBV24-1
cdr3_aa: CATAPGGPGGNEQFF

v_call: TRBV7-6
cdr3_aa: CASSLGLAHEQYF

v_call: TRBV6-5
cdr3_aa: CASSPRGSNYGYTF

v_call: TRBV20-1
cdr3_aa: CSASLRGATPLTDTQYF

v_call: TRBV29-1
cdr3_aa: CSAGQGNLYGYTF

v_call: TRBV20-1
cdr3_aa: CSANERGGDTQYF

v_call: TRBV7-2
cdr3_aa: CASSLQGSTDTQYF

v_call: TRBV28
cdr3_aa: CGTSGRYGYTF

v_call: TRBV5-5
cdr3_aa: CASSLLRGSRGYTF

v_call: TRBV20-1
cdr3_aa: CSAFDRRMTKNIQYF

v_call: TRBV6-2/TRBV6-3
cdr3_aa: CASSLRDRGPHSYEQYF

v_call: TRBV6-2/TRBV6-3
cdr3_aa: CASSFSGQDAGELFF

v_call: TRBV4-3
cdr3_aa: CASSQGGGSINEQFF

v_call: TRBV6-1
cdr3_aa: CASSLVGGSTEAFF

v_call: TRBV20-1
cdr3_aa: CSARGIGGATNEQFF

v_call: TRBV6-2/TRBV6-3
cdr3_aa: CASSWRNQPQHF

v_call: TRBV28
cdr3_aa: CASRRTVGATEAFF

v_call: TRBV9
cdr3_aa: CASSVEGPDYTF

v_call: TRBV7-8
cdr3_aa: CASSLLAAGETQYF

v_call: TRBV7-2
cdr3_aa: CASSGQGTSGNTIYF

v_call: TRBV7-2
cdr3_aa: CASSEAMNNYGYTF